Described below is a single TCR beta chain sequence and its context. The data stem from a study of cytotoxic CD8 clonotypes in ibrutinib-treated CLL. This CDR3 is 14 amino acids long. V was shortened by 5 bases and J by 1 base, with 12 bases between the two germline ends. Per germline, CDR1 MNHNS and CDR2 SASEGT. Libraries were prepared by immunoSEQ multiplex PCR; TCRdb keeps only in-frame clonotypes and omits some of them. The profile shows about 68,000 clones, about two thirds of them singletons. This TCR came from a human donor with chronic lymphocytic leukemia. V and J are TRBV6-1 and TRBJ2-7, with D possibly being TRBD1 or TRBD2 (5 bases each). This specimen consisted of PBMCs, obtained after 12 months of ibrutinib treatment. The CDR3 sequence is CASSLQDWSYEQYF. The CDR3 DNA is TGTGCCAGCAGTTTACAGGACTGGTCCTACGAGCAGTACTTC.